The rows below give T cell receptor beta chains drawn from one sample of a study of sequential checkpoint blockade in melanoma. Assay used: immunoSEQ multiplex PCR; TCRdb lists only in-frame clones, some missing. This table has about 9,000 clones, 45% to 60% appearing once. This specimen was CD8+ T cells sorted from blood (inferred from file names), taken from a patient given nivolumab and ipilimumab in sequence. Every receptor here comes from a human donor with melanoma. Both conserved end residues are part of each CDR3. The D gene is left open where the match is weak. The size field is filled for only some rows; it gives once, few, many or a size class.

v_gene	d_gene	abundance	j_gene	CDR3nt	CDR3aa
TRBV7-9	.	.	TRBJ2-1	TGTGCCAGCAGCCCCATGGAGGGGATCTCCTACAATGAGCAGTTCTTC	CASSPMEGISYNEQFF
TRBV27	.	.	TRBJ2-1	TGTGCCAGCAGTTTATATTCCCGGAGCTCCTACAATGAGCAGTTCTTC	CASSLYSRSSYNEQFF
TRBV19	.	.	TRBJ1-1	TGTGCCAGTAGATGGGTGGGGGGGAGTACTGAAGCTTTCTTT	CASRWVGGSTEAFF
TRBV5-4	.	.	TRBJ1-1	TGTGCCAGCAGCTTGGGGGCAGGGCCAGCCACTGAAGCTTTCTTT	CASSLGAGPATEAFF
TRBV28	TRBD1	.	TRBJ1-1	TGTGCCAGCAGTTTCTGGGACAGGCGGCGAGACACTGAAGCTTTCTTT	CASSFWDRRRDTEAFF
TRBV6-6	TRBD2	.	TRBJ2-7	TGTGCCAGCAGTTTCGGTCTAGCGGGAGACTACGAGCAGTACTTC	CASSFGLAGDYEQYF
TRBV5-6	.	.	TRBJ1-1	TGTGCCAGCAGCCGCGGGGCGAAAGCTCTCTTT	CASSRGAKALF
TRBV7-2	TRBD1	few	TRBJ1-1	TGTGCCAGCAGCTTAGTACAGGGGGCGGGAACTGAAGCTTTCTTT	CASSLVQGAGTEAFF
TRBV4-3	TRBD2	.	TRBJ2-1	TGCGCCAGCAGCCAAGATTCCGGGTGGCGGGAGAATAATGAGCAGTTCTTC	CASSQDSGWRENNEQFF
TRBV5-6	.	once	TRBJ1-3	TGTGCCAGCAGCTGCGTGGTGAGTGAGCTCTCTGGAAACACCATATATTTT	CASSCVVSELSGNTIYF
TRBV27	.	.	TRBJ1-6	TGTGCCAGCAGTTTCCGACAGAATTCACCCCTCCACTTT	CASSFRQNSPLHF
TRBV9	.	.	TRBJ2-2	TGTGCCAGCAGCCGGGGTAGTGGGGCCGGGGAGCTGTTTTTT	CASSRGSGAGELFF
TRBV29-1	.	few	TRBJ2-1	TGCAGCACCACCAGCGGGTACAATGAGCAGTTCTTC	CSTTSGYNEQFF
TRBV12-2	.	.	TRBJ2-2	TGTGCAAGTCGCCCGAAGACAGGGGCCGGGGAGCTGTTTTTT	CASRPKTGAGELFF
TRBV27	.	.	TRBJ2-7	TGTGCCAGCAGTTTGGGCGCCGCATCCTCCTACGAGCAGTACTTC	CASSLGAASSYEQYF
TRBV7-2	.	medium-sized	TRBJ1-4	TGTGCCCACAGAGGGGGTAATGAAAAACTGTTTTTT	CAHRGGNEKLFF
TRBV9	TRBD2	.	TRBJ2-5	TGTGCCAGCAGCGCTAGCGGGGCCAGCGGGGCCCAGTACTTC	CASSASGASGAQYF
TRBV9	TRBD2	.	TRBJ2-1	TGTGCCAGCACCCGCGGCGCTAGCGGGAATAATGAGCAGTTCTTC	CASTRGASGNNEQFF
TRBV28	TRBD1	.	TRBJ1-6	TGTGCCAGCAGTTTACGGGACAGATATAATTCACCCCTCCACTTT	CASSLRDRYNSPLHF
TRBV5-6	.	few	TRBJ1-4	TGTGCCAGCAGCCGAGGGTGGACTAATGAAAAACTGTTTTTT	CASSRGWTNEKLFF
TRBV7-9	.	.	TRBJ1-6	TGTGCCAGCAGCTTACGGAATTCACCCCTCCACTTT	CASSLRNSPLHF
TRBV5-4	.	few	TRBJ1-2	TGCGCCAGCAGCCAAGACGTAACAGGGAACTATGGCTACACCTTC	CASSQDVTGNYGYTF
TRBV11-2	TRBD2	.	TRBJ2-5	TGTGCCAGCAGTTCTAGCGGGGGGTCCAAGGAGACCCAGTACTTC	CASSSSGGSKETQYF
TRBV7-8	TRBD1	.	TRBJ2-7	TGTGCCAGCAGCTTTTCCGGGACAGGGGGCTACGAGCAGTACTTC	CASSFSGTGGYEQYF
TRBV21-1	.	few	TRBJ2-1	TGTGCCAGCAGGGGTGTGTTAGCTACACATTCCGACAATGAGCAGTTCTTC	CASRGVLATHSDNEQFF
TRBV2	TRBD2	.	TRBJ2-1	TGTGCCAGCAGCTGGGGTCCCGGGACTATTGAGCAGTTCTTC	CASSWGPGTIEQFF
TRBV10-3	TRBD1	.	TRBJ2-1	TGTGCCATCAGTTACACGCAGGGGGCGTCCCGCAATGAGCAGTTCTTC	CAISYTQGASRNEQFF
TRBV7-9	.	.	TRBJ2-1	TGTGCCAGCAGCCCCCCGGACGGAGGGGATGAGCAGTTCTTC	CASSPPDGGDEQFF
TRBV7-6	TRBD2	.	TRBJ2-1	TGTGCCAGCAGCGTAGGTAGCGGGAGCCGCCACATTGAGCAGTTCTTC	CASSVGSGSRHIEQFF
TRBV7-8	.	.	TRBJ1-3	TGTGCCAGCAGCTTAGGTTCGGTTGGCAGGAGAAACACCATATATTTT	CASSLGSVGRRNTIYF
TRBV6-4	TRBD1	.	TRBJ2-2	TGTGCCAGCAGTGACGCCGGACAGGGGGCCACCGGGGAGCTGTTTTTT	CASSDAGQGATGELFF
TRBV6-1	TRBD2	.	TRBJ2-7	TGTGCCAGCAGTGAAGCGACTAGCGGGGCCTACGAGCAGTACTTC	CASSEATSGAYEQYF
TRBV2	TRBD1	.	TRBJ1-1	TGTGCCAGCAGTGATTCCAGGACAGGGAGCACTGAAGCTTTCTTT	CASSDSRTGSTEAFF
TRBV11-2	.	.	TRBJ1-4	TGTGCCAGCAGCTTAGTAGGGGGTCAGAATGAAAAACTGTTTTTT	CASSLVGGQNEKLFF
TRBV19	.	.	TRBJ1-5	TGTGCCAGTAGTATAGACTCAGGGCCGCGGCAGCCCCAGCATTTT	CASSIDSGPRQPQHF
TRBV7-9	TRBD1	few	TRBJ2-2	TGTGCCAGCAGCCACCGGACAGGCGTGCCCACCGGGGAGCTGTTTTTT	CASSHRTGVPTGELFF
TRBV4-2	.	.	TRBJ2-7	TGTGCCAGCAGCCAAGTCAGTCGGACAGTAACCTACGAGCAGTACTTC	CASSQVSRTVTYEQYF
TRBV9	TRBD1	.	TRBJ2-2	TGTGCCAGCAGCCCCTGGGACAGGGCGAACACCGGGGAGCTGTTTTTT	CASSPWDRANTGELFF
TRBV7-9	.	few	TRBJ2-7	TGTGCCAGCAGCCAAGATCGAGGTCAGGGCGGCGACGAGCAGTACTTC	CASSQDRGQGGDEQYF
TRBV28	.	.	TRBJ1-5	TGTGCCAGCAGGGGGGGTTATCAGCCCCAGCATTTT	CASRGGYQPQHF
TRBV27	TRBD2	.	TRBJ2-5	TGTGCCAGCAGTTGGTCTAGCGGGGACCAGCAGTACTTC	CASSWSSGDQQYF
TRBV7-9	.	.	TRBJ1-1	TGTGCCAGCAGCTTAGCGGGCAGAAACACTGAAGCTTTCTTT	CASSLAGRNTEAFF
TRBV9	.	.	TRBJ1-6	TGTGCCAGCAGCATGGGCGGCAACTCGGGGTCACCCCTCCACTTT	CASSMGGNSGSPLHF
TRBV6-6	.	few	TRBJ2-7	TGTGCCAGCGAGGACAGCAAATACGAGCAGTACTTC	CASEDSKYEQYF
TRBV21-1	.	.	TRBJ2-7	TGTGCCAGCCGGACTAGCGGACACTCCTACGAGCAGTACTTC	CASRTSGHSYEQYF
TRBV7-9	.	large	TRBJ2-1	TGTGCCAGTAGTGTCAGGGATGTGGGGAACAATGAGCAGTTCTTC	CASSVRDVGNNEQFF
TRBV6-5	TRBD1	few	TRBJ1-1	TGTGCCAGCAGCCAGGACCCCACCGCAGGGGGCGAAGCTTTCTTT	CASSQDPTAGGEAFF
TRBV23-1	TRBD1	.	TRBJ1-5	TGCGCCAGCAGTCCGCGGGGACAGCTCAAGGATCAGCCCCAGCATTTT	CASSPRGQLKDQPQHF
TRBV6-4	.	large	TRBJ1-1	TGTGCCAGCAGTGACTCCGCGGAGAACACTGAAGCTTTCTTT	CASSDSAENTEAFF
TRBV9	.	.	TRBJ2-6	TGTGCCAGCAGCGTAGGCGGTGGGGCCAACGTCCTGACTTTC	CASSVGGGANVLTF
TRBV4-2	TRBD1	few	TRBJ1-2	TGTGCCAGCAGCCAATGGGGGACAGGGGGTTTTGGCTACACCTTC	CASSQWGTGGFGYTF
TRBV28	.	.	TRBJ2-7	TGTGCCAGCAGTTTGATTTTGGGGGGGCCCAGGTACGAGCAGTACTTC	CASSLILGGPRYEQYF
TRBV25-1	TRBD2	.	TRBJ2-1	TGTGCCACCATAGCGGGGGGGTACTACAATGAGCAGTTCTTC	CATIAGGYYNEQFF
TRBV4-1	TRBD2	medium-sized	TRBJ2-7	TGCGCCAGCAGCGGGGATGGGAGGGACGAGCAGTACTTC	CASSGDGRDEQYF
TRBV9	TRBD1	.	TRBJ1-1	TGTGCCAGCAGCGCGGGGACAGGGGACACTGAAGCTTTCTTT	CASSAGTGDTEAFF
TRBV4-3	.	few	TRBJ2-5	TGCGCCAGCAGCCAGGGGCCCGGTGGCAGGGACCAAGAGACCCAGTACTTC	CASSQGPGGRDQETQYF
TRBV7-6	TRBD2	.	TRBJ2-3	TGTGCCAGCAGCTTTTCCACCCCCGGACTAGCGGGGAGCACAGATACGCAGTATTTT	CASSFSTPGLAGSTDTQYF
TRBV25-1	TRBD2	few	TRBJ2-4	TGTGCCAGCCGGGGACTATCCCCCTATAACATTCAGTACTTC	CASRGLSPYNIQYF
TRBV4-2	.	.	TRBJ1-2	TGTGCCAGCAGCCAAGCCGAGAGAGACTATGGCTACACCTTC	CASSQAERDYGYTF